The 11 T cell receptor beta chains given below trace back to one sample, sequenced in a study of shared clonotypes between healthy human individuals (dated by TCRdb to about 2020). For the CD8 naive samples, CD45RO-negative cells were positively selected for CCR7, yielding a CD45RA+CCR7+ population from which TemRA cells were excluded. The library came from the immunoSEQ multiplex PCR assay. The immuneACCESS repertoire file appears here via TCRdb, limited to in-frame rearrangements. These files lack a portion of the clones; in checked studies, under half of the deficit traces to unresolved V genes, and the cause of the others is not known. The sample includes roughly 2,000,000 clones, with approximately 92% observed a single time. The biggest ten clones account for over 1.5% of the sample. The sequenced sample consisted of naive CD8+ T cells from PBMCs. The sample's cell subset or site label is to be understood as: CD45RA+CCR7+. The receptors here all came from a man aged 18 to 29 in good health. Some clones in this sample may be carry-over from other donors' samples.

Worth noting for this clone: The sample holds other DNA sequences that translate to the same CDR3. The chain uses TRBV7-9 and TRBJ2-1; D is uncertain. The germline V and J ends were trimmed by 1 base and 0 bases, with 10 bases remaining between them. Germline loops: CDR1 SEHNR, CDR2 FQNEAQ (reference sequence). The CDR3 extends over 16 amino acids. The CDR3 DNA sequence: TGTGCCAGCAGCTTAGTTGGCAGAAGCTCCTACAATGAGCAGTTCTTC. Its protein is CASSLVGRSSYNEQFF.

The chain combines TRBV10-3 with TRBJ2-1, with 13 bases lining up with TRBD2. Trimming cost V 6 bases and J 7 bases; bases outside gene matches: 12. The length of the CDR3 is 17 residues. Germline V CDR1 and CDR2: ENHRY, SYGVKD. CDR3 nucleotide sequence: TGTGCCATCAGCAAAACAGGGACTAGCGGGACGCCAAATGAGCAGTTCTTC. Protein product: CAISKTGTSGTPNEQFF.

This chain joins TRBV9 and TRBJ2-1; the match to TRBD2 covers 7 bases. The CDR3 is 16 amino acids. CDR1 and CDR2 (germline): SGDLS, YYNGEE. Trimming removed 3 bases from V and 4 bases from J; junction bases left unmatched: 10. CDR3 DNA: TGTGCCAGCAGCGCAGATCCGGCTAGCGGTTACAATGAGCAGTTCTTC. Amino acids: CASSADPASGYNEQFF.

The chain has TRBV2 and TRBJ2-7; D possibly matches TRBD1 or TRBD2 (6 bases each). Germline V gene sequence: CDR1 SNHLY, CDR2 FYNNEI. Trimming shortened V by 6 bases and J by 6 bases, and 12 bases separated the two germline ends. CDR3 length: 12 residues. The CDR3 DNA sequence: TGTGCCAGCAGCGGGGGCTTGAGCGAGCAGTACTTC. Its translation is CASSGGLSEQYF.

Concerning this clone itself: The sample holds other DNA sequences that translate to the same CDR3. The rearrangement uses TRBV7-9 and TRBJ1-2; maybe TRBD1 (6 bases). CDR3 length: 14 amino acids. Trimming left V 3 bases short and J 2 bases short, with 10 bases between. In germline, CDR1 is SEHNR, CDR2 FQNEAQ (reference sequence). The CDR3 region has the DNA TGTGCCAGCAGCTTTACCGGGACAAACTATGGCTACACCTTC. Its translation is CASSFTGTNYGYTF.

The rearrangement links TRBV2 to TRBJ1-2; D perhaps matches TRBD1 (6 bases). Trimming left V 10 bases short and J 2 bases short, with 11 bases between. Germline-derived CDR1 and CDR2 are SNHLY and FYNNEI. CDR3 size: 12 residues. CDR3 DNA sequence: TGTGCCACCCGGGACACAAACTATGGCTACACCTTC. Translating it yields CATRDTNYGYTF.

In DNA form, the CDR3 reads TGTGCGGTACAGCTTGGTTACATTCAGTACTTC. Its translation: CAVQLGYIQYF. The chain combines TRBV7-9 with TRBJ2-4; D uncertain. This CDR3 region has 11 residues. The germline V gene has CDR1 SEHNR and CDR2 FQNEAQ (reference sequence).

The DNA of the CDR3 is TGTGCCAGCAGCCAGGGCCTCTCGAGCACCGGGGAGCTGTTTTTT. Amino acids: CASSQGLSSTGELFF. This chain joins TRBV7-6 and TRBJ2-2; tentative D call: TRBD1 (5 bases). The CDR3 length is 15 residues. V dropped 5 bases and J dropped 4 bases, with 14 bases sitting between them. CDR1 is SGHVS, CDR2 FNYEAQ, per germline.

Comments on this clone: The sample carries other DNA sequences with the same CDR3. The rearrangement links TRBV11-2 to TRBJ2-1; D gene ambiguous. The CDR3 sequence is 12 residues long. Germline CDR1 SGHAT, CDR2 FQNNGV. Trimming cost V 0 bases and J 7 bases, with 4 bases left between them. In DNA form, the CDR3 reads TGTGCCAGCAGCTTAGAGGGAAATGAGCAGTTCTTC. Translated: CASSLEGNEQFF.

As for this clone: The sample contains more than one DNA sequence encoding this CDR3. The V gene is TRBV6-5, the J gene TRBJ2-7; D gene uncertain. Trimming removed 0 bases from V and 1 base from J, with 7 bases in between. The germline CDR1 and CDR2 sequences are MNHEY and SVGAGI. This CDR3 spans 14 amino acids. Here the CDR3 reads CASSYSGASYEQYF. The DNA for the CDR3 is TGTGCCAGCAGTTACTCGGGCGCGTCCTACGAGCAGTACTTC.

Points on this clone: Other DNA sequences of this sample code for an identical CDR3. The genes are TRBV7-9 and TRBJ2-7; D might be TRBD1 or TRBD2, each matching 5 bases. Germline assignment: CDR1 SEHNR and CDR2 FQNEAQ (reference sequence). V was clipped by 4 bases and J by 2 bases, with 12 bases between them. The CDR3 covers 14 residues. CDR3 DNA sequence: TGTGCCAGCAGCTCCCGGGACCGAGCCTACGAGCAGTACTTC. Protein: CASSSRDRAYEQYF.